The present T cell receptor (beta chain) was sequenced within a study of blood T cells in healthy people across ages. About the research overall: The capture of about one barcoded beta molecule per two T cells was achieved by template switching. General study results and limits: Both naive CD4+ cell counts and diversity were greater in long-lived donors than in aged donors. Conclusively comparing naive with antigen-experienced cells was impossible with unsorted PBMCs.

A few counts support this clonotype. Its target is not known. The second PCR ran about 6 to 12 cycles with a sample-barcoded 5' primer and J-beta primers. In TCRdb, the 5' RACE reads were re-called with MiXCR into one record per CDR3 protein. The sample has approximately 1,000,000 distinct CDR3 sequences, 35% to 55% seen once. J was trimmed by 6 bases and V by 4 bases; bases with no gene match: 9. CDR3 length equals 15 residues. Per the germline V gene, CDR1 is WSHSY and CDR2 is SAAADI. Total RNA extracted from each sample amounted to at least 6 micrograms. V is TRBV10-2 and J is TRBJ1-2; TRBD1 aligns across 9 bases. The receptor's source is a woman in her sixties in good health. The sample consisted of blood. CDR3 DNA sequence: TGCGCCAGCAGTGTCTCCGGACAGGGGAGACATGGCTACACCTTC. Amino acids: CASSVSGQGRHGYTF.